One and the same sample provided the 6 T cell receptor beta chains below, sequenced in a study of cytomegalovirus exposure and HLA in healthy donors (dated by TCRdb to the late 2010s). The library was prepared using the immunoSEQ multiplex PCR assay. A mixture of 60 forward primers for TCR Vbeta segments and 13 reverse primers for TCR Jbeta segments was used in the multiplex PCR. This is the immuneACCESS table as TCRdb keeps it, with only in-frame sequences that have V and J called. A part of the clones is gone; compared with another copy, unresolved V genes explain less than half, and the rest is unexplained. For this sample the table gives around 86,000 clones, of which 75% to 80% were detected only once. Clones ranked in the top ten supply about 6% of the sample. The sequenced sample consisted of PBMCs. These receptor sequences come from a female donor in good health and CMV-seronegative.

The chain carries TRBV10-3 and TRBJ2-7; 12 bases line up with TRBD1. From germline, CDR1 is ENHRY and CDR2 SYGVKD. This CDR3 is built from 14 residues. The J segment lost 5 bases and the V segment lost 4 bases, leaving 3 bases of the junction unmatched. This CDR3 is CAISGGQGADEQYF. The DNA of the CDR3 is TGTGCCATCAGTGGGGGACAGGGGGCCGACGAGCAGTACTTC.

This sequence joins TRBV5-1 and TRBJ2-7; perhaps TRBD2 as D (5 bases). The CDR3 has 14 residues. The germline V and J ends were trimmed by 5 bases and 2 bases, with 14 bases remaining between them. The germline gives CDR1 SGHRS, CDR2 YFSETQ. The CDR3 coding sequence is TGCGCCAGCAGTAGCGAAGTCGGGGCCTACGAGCAGTACTTC. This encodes CASSSEVGAYEQYF.

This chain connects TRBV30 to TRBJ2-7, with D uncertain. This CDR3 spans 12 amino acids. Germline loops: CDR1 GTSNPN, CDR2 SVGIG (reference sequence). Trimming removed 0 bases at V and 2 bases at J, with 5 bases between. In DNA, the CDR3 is TGTGCCTGGAGTGTACTCCCCTACGAGCAGTACTTC. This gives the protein CAWSVLPYEQYF.

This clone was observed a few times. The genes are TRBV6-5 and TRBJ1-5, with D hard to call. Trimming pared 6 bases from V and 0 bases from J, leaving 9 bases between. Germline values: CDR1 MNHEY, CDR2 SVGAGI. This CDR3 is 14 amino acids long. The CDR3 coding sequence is TGTGCCAGCAGATCGGGTGGTAGCAATCAGCCCCAGCATTTT. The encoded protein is CASRSGGSNQPQHF.

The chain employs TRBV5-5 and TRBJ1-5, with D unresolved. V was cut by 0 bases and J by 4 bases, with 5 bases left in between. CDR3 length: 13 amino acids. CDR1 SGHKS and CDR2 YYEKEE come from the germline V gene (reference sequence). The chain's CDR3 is CASSLDRNQPQHF. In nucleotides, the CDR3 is TGTGCCAGCAGCTTGGACAGAAATCAGCCCCAGCATTTT.

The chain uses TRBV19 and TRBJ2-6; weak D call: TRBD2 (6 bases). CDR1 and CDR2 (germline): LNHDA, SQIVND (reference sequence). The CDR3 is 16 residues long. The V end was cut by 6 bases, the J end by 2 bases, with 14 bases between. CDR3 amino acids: CASSLAGTPGANVLTF. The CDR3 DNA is TGTGCCAGTAGCCTGGCGGGGACTCCTGGGGCCAACGTCCTGACTTTC.